A single sample is the source of the 2 T cell receptor beta chains below, sequenced in a study of CD8 T cells in Susac syndrome. An input of roughly 0.45 to 1 ug of RNA was subjected to reverse transcription using random hexamers. One entry per CDR3 protein results from TCRdb running MiXCR on the immunoSEQ multiplex PCR reads. The sample consists of 100,000 to 150,000 distinct CDR3 sequences, over 85% of them appearing once. The sequenced material came from CD4+ T cells from PBMCs. These receptors were taken from a human donor in good health.

This chain links TRBV29-1 with TRBJ2-1; 8 bases are shared with TRBD2. V trimming: 6 bases; J trimming: 3 bases; junction bases outside the gene matches: 10. Germline V gene data show CDR1 as SQVTM and CDR2 as ANQGSEA. This CDR3 contains 15 residues. CDR3 nucleotide sequence: TGCAGCGTAGTCGGGGGGGCGGCAGACTACAATGAGCAGTTCTTC. It yields the protein CSVVGGAADYNEQFF.

The chain uses TRBV4-2 and TRBJ2-5, with D perhaps TRBD2 (6 bases). Trimming left V 2 bases short and J 1 base short, with 11 bases between. Germline V lookup: CDR1 LGHNA, CDR2 YNFKEQ. The CDR3 sequence is 15 residues long. This chain's CDR3 is CASSQSAGTQETQYF. The DNA for the CDR3 is TGTGCCAGCAGCCAATCGGCGGGGACCCAAGAGACCCAGTACTTC.